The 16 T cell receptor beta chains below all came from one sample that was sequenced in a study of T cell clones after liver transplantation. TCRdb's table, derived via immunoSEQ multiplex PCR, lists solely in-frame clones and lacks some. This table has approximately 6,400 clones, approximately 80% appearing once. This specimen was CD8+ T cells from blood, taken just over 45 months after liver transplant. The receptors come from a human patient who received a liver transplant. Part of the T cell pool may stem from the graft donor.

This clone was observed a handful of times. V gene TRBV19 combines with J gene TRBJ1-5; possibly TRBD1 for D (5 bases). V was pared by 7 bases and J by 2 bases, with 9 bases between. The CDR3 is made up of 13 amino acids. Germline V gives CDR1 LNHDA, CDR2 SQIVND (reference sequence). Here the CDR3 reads CASNQGGNQPQHF. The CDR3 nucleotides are TGTGCCAGTAATCAGGGTGGCAATCAGCCCCAGCATTTT.

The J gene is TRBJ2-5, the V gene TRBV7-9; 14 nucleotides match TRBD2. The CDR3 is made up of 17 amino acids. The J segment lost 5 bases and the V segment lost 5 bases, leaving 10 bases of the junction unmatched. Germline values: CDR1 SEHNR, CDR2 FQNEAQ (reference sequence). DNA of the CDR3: TGTGCCAGCAGCCTGGGGACTAGCGGGAGAGGGATGGAGACCCAGTACTTC. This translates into CASSLGTSGRGMETQYF.

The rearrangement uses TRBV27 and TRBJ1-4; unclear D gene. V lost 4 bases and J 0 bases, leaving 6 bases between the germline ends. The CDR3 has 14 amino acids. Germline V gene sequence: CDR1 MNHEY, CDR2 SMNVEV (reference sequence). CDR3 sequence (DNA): TGTGCCAGCAGTTGGGCTGCAACTAATGAAAAACTGTTTTTT. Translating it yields CASSWAATNEKLFF.

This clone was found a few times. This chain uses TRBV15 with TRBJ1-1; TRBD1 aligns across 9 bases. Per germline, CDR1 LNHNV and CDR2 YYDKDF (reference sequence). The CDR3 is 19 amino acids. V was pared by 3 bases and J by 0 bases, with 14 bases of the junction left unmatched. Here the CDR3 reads CATSSHGQGRNELNTEAFF. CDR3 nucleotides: TGTGCCACCAGCAGCCATGGACAGGGGAGGAATGAGTTGAACACTGAAGCTTTCTTT.

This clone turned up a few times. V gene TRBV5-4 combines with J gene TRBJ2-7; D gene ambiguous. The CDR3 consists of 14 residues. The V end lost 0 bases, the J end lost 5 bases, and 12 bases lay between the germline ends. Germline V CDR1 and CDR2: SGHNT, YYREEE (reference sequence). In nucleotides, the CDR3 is TGTGCCAGCAGCTTGGAGACACACGCCCACGAGCAGTACTTC. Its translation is CASSLETHAHEQYF.

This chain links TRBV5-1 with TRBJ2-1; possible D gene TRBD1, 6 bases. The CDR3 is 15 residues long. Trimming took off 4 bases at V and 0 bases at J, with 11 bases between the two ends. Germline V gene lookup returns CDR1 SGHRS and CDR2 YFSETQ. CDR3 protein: CASSVQQGSYNEQFF. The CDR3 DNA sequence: TGCGCCAGCAGCGTCCAACAGGGCTCCTACAATGAGCAGTTCTTC.

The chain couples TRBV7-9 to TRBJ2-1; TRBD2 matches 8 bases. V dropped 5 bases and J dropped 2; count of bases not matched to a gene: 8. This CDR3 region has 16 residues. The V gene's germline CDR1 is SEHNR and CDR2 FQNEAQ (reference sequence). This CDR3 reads CASSPGLAETYNEQFF. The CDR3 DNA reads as TGTGCCAGCAGCCCTGGACTAGCCGAGACCTACAATGAGCAGTTCTTC.

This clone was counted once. The CDR3 here is CASSPSIPQLAGMNEQFF. CDR3 DNA sequence: TGTGCCAGCTCACCCTCGATTCCGCAACTAGCGGGGATGAATGAGCAGTTCTTC. The genes are TRBV18 and TRBJ2-1, with 10 bases matching TRBD2. V lost 3 bases, J lost 7 bases, and 15 bases stayed unmatched. Per the germline V gene, CDR1 is KGHSH and CDR2 is LQKENI. CDR3 size: 18 residues. Based on the CDR3 plus reference TRBV18 and TRBJ2-1, the full variable domain is NAGVMQNPRHLVRRRGQEARLRCSPMKGHSHVYWYRQLPEEGLKFMVYLQKENIIDESGMPKERFSAEFPKEGPSILRIQQVVRGDSAAYFCASSPSIPQLAGMNEQFFGPGTRLTVL.

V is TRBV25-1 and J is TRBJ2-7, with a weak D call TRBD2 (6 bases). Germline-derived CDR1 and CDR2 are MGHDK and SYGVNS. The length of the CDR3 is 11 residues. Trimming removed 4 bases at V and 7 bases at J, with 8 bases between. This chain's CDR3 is CASSGLAEQYF. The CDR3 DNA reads TGTGCCAGCAGTGGTCTAGCGGAGCAGTACTTC.

CDR3 DNA: TGTGCCAGTAATCTTCTAGCGGGAGGGCGAAAAGAGCAGTTCTTC. It specifies CASNLLAGGRKEQFF. The chain couples TRBV19 to TRBJ2-1; 12 nucleotides line up with TRBD2. The CDR3 consists of 15 residues. Trimming removed 7 bases from V and 10 bases from J; junction bases left unmatched: 11. The germline gives CDR1 LNHDA, CDR2 SQIVND (reference sequence).

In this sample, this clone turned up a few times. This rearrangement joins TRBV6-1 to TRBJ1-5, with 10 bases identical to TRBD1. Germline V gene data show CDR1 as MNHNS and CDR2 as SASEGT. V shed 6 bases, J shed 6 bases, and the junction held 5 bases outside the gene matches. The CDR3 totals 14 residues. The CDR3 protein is CASRVGTGAQPQHF. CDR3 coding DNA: TGTGCCAGCAGGGTGGGGACAGGGGCTCAGCCCCAGCATTTT.

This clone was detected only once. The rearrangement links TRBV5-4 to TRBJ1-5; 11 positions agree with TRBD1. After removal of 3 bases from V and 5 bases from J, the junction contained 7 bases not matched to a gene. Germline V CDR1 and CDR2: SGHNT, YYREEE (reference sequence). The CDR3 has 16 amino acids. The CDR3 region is CASSSSPGQGDQPQHF. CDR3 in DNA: TGTGCCAGCAGCTCGTCTCCGGGACAGGGGGATCAGCCCCAGCATTTT.

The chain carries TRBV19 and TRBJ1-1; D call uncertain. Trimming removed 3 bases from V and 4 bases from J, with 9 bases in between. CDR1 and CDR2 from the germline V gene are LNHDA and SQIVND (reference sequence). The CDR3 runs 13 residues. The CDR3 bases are TGTGCCAGTAGTATGGTGGCAGCCACTGAAGCTTTCTTT. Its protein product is CASSMVAATEAFF.

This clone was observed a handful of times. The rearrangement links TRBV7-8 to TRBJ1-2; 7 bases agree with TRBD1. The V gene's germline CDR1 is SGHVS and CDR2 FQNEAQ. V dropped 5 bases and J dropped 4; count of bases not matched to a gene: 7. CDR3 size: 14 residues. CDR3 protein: CASSPDRRGYGYTF. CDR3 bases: TGTGCCAGCAGCCCGGACAGGAGGGGCTATGGCTACACCTTC.

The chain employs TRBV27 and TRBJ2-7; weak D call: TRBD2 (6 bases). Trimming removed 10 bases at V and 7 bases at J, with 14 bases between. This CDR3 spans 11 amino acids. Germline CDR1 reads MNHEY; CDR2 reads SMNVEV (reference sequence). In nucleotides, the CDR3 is TGTGCCACCGGGACGGGGAGGGAGCAGTACTTC. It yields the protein CATGTGREQYF.

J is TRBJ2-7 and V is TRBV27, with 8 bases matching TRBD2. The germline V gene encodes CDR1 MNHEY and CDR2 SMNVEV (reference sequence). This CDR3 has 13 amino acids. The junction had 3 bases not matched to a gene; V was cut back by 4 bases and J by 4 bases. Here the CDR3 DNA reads TGTGCCAGCAGTTGGAGCGGGAGTTACGAGCAGTACTTC. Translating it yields CASSWSGSYEQYF.